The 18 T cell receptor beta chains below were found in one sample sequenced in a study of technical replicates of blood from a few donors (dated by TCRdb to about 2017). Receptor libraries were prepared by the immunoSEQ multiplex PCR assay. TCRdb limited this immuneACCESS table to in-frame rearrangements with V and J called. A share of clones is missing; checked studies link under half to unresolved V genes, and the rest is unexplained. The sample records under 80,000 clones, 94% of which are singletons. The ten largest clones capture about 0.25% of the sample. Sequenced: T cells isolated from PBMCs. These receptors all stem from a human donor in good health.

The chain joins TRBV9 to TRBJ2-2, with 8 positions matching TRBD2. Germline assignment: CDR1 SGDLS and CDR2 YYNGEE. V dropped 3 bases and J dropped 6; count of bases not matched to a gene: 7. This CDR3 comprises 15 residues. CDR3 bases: TGTGCCAGCAGCGCCGGACTAGCATCCGCCGGGGAGCTGTTTTTT. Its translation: CASSAGLASAGELFF. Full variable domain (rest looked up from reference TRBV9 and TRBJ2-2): DSGVTQTPKHLITATGQRVTLRCSPRSGDLSVYWYQQSLDQGLQFLIQYYNGEERAKGNILERFSAQQFPDLHSELNLSSLELGDSALYFCASSAGLASAGELFFGEGSRLTVL.

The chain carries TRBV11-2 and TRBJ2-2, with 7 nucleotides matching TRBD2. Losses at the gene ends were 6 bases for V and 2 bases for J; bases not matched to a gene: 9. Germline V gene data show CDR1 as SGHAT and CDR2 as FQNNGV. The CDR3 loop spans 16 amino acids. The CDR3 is CASSSIKRGNTGELFF. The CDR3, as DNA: TGTGCCAGCAGTTCTATTAAGCGGGGTAACACCGGGGAGCTGTTTTTT.

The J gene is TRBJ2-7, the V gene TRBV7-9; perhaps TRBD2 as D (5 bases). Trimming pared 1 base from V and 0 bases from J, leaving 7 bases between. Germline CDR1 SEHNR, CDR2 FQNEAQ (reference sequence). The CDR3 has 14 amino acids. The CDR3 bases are TGTGCCAGCAGCTTAGTTGGAGGCTCCTACGAGCAGTACTTC. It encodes CASSLVGGSYEQYF. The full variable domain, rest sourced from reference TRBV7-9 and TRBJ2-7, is DTGVSQNPRHKITKRGQNVTFRCDPISEHNRLYWYRQTLGQGPEFLTYFQNEAQLEKSRLLSDRFSAERPKGSFSTLEIQRTEQGDSAMYLCASSLVGGSYEQYFGPGTRLTVT.

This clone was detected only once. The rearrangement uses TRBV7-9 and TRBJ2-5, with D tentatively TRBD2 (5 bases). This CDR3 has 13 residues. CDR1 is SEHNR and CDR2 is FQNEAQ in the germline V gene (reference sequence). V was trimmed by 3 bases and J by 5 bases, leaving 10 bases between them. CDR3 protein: CASSFGVGETQYF. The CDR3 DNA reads TGTGCCAGCAGCTTCGGGGTAGGGGAGACCCAGTACTTC.

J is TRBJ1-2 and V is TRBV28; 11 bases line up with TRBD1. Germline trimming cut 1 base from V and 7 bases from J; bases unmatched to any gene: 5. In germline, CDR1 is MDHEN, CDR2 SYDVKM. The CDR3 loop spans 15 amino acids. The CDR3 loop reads CASSLSGQGAVGYTF. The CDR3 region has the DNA TGTGCCAGCAGTTTATCCGGACAGGGGGCGGTTGGCTACACCTTC.

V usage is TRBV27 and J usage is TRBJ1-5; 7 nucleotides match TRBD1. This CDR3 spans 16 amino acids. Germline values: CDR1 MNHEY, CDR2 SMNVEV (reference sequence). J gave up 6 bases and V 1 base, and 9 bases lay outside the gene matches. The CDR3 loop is CASSLLGQSPGQPQHF. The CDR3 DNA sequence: TGTGCCAGCAGTTTATTGGGACAGTCCCCTGGTCAGCCCCAGCATTTT.

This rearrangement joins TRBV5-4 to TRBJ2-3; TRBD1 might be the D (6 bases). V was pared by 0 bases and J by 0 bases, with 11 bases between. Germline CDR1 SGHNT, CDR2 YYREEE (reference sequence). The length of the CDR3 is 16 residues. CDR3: CASSLVRGMSTDTQYF. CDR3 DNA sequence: TGTGCCAGCAGCTTGGTGAGGGGGATGAGCACAGATACGCAGTATTTT.

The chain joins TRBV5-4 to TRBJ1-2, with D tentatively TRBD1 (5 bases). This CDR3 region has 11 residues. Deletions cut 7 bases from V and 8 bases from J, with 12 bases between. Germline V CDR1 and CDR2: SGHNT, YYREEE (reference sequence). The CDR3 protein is CASLGAEGYTF. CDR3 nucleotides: TGTGCCAGCCTAGGGGCAGAAGGCTACACCTTC.

The CDR3 nucleotides are TGTGCCAGCAGTTACTTGAAGAGGGGAGGTGGAAACACCATATATTTT. It yields the protein CASSYLKRGGGNTIYF. The chain couples TRBV6-6 to TRBJ1-3, with D possibly matching TRBD1 (5 bases). V dropped 1 base and J dropped 3 bases, with 13 bases sitting between them. From germline, CDR1 is MNHNY and CDR2 SVGAGI (reference sequence). This CDR3 has 16 residues.

The CDR3 loop is CASILSELVYNEQFF. The CDR3 DNA follows: TGTGCCAGCATCCTTTCGGAACTAGTATACAATGAGCAGTTCTTC. The chain combines TRBV27 with TRBJ2-1, with D maybe TRBD2 (5 bases). The CDR3 is made up of 15 amino acids. With 7 bases removed from V and 4 bases from J, the gap between germline ends came to 17 bases. From germline, CDR1 is MNHEY and CDR2 SMNVEV (reference sequence).

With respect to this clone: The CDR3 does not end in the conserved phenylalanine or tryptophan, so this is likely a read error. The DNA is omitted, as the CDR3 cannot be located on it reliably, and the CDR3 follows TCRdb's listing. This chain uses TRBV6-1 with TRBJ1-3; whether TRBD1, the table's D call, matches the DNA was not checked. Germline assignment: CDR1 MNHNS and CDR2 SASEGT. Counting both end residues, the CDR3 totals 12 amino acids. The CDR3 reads CASSEVGDRDVV.

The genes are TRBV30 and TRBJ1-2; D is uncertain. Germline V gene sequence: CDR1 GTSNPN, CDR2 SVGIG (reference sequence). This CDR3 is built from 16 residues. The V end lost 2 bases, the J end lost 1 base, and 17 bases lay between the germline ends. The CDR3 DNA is TGTGCCTGGAGTAGATCAGTCCGGGATCTTAACTATGGCTACACCTTC. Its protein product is CAWSRSVRDLNYGYTF.

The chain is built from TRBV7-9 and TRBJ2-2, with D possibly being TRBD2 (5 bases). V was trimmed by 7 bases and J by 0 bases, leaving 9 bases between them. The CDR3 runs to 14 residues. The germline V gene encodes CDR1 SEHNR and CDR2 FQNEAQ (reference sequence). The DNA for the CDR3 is TGTGCCAGCACGGGATCCGCGAACACCGGGGAGCTGTTTTTT. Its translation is CASTGSANTGELFF.

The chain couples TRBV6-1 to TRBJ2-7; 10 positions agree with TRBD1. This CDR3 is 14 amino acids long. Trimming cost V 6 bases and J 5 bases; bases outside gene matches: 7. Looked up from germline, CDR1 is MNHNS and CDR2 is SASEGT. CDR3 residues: CASRPGQGFHEQYF. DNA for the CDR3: TGTGCCAGCAGGCCGGGACAGGGGTTCCACGAGCAGTACTTC.

In nucleotides, the CDR3 is TGTGCCATCCGGACCGGGACAGAGCAGTATTTT. Protein: CAIRTGTEQYF. The rearrangement links TRBV10-3 to TRBJ2-3, with 7 bases fitting TRBD1. Trimming at V came to 8 bases and at J to 11 bases, leaving 7 bases not matched to a gene. The CDR3 is 11 residues long. Germline CDR1 is ENHRY and CDR2 is SYGVKD.

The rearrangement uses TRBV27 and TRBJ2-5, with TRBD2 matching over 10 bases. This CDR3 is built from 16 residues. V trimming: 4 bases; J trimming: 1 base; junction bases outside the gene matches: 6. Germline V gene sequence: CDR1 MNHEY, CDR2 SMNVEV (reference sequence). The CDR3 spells CASSSETSGFQETQYF. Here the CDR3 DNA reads TGTGCCAGCAGTTCCGAGACTAGCGGGTTCCAAGAGACCCAGTACTTC.

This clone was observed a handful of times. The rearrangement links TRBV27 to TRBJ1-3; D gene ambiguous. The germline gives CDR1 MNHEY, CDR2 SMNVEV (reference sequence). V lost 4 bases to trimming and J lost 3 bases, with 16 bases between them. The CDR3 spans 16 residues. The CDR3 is CASSSRGGSYGNTIYF. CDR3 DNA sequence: TGTGCCAGCAGTTCCCGTGGAGGGTCTTATGGAAACACCATATATTTT.

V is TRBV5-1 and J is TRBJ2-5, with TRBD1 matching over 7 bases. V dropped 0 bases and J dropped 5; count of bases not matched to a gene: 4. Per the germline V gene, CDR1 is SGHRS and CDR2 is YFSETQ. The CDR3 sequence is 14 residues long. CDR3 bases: TGCGCCAGCAGCTTGGGGGACAGACTGGAGACCCAGTACTTC. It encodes CASSLGDRLETQYF.